Each of the 12 T cell receptor beta chains below was sequenced from the same sample in a study of lymphopenia after photon versus proton radiotherapy. The assay was immunoSEQ multiplex PCR, and TCRdb's table has in-frame clones only and misses some. This sample carries approximately 150,000 clones, more than 85% of them seen once, and the ten largest clones take around 5%. Sequencing was performed on peripheral blood, taken from a patient treated with photon-based radiotherapy. These TCRs come from a man aged 45-65 years with gastric cancer.

The chain couples TRBV27 to TRBJ2-2; 8 nucleotides agree with TRBD2. This CDR3 is built from 16 residues. The germline CDR1 and CDR2 sequences are MNHEY and SMNVEV (reference sequence). J lost 8 bases, V lost 6 bases, and 14 bases had no gene match. CDR3 nucleotide sequence: TGTGCCAGCAGGCCCCCGGGACTAGATATTTTGGGGGAGCTGTTTTTT. Protein product: CASRPPGLDILGELFF.

This chain uses TRBV6-6 with TRBJ2-7; the D gene could be TRBD1 or TRBD2 (6 bases each). The germline V gene has CDR1 MNHNY and CDR2 SVGAGI (reference sequence). V lost 4 bases and J lost 5, with 21 bases in between. There are 16 residues in the CDR3. CDR3 residues: CASSSGRGTLPHEQYF. CDR3 bases: TGTGCCAGCAGTTCGGGTCGGGGGACACTTCCCCACGAGCAGTACTTC.

The gene calls are TRBV27 and TRBJ2-7; 13 nucleotides match TRBD2. Germline V gene data show CDR1 as MNHEY and CDR2 as SMNVEV (reference sequence). The junction had 5 bases not matched to a gene; V was cut back by 3 bases and J by 3 bases. The CDR3 length is 16 residues. CDR3 nucleotide sequence: TGTGCCAGCAGTTTGGGGGGACTAGCGGGGATCTACGAGCAGTACTTC. Translation: CASSLGGLAGIYEQYF.

The J gene is TRBJ2-2, the V gene TRBV5-1; 9 bases match TRBD2. J gave up 5 bases and V 1 base, and 3 bases lay outside the gene matches. The CDR3 has 15 residues. Germline V gives CDR1 SGHRS, CDR2 YFSETQ. As DNA, the CDR3 is TGCGCCAGCAGCTTGACGACTAGCGGAACCGGGGAGCTGTTTTTT. Translating gives CASSLTTSGTGELFF.

The chain links TRBV25-1 to TRBJ1-2, with D perhaps matching TRBD1 (5 bases). V lost 7 bases to trimming and J lost 4 bases, with 10 bases between them. The germline gives CDR1 MGHDK, CDR2 SYGVNS. This CDR3 has 12 amino acids. The CDR3 sequence is CASNRQIYGYTF. The CDR3 region has the DNA TGTGCCAGCAATAGACAGATCTATGGCTACACCTTC.

Ten or more counts support this clone. V is TRBV19 and J is TRBJ2-7; 10 nucleotides align to TRBD2. The CDR3 is made up of 16 amino acids. Germline trimming cut 1 base from V and 4 bases from J; bases unmatched to any gene: 7. Germline V gives CDR1 LNHDA, CDR2 SQIVND (reference sequence). The CDR3 bases are TGTGCCAGTAGTATAGCGGCTAGCGGGAGTAATTACGAGCAGTACTTC. This encodes CASSIAASGSNYEQYF. Based on the CDR3 plus reference TRBV19 and TRBJ2-7, the full variable domain is DGGITQSPKYLFRKEGQNVTLSCEQNLNHDAMYWYRQDPGQGLRLIYYSQIVNDFQKGDIAEGYSVSREKKESFPLTVTSAQKNPTAFYLCASSIAASGSNYEQYFGPGTRLTVT.

V gene TRBV18 combines with J gene TRBJ1-1, with 7 nucleotides matching TRBD1. CDR3 length equals 15 residues. J lost 5 bases, V lost 1 base, and 7 bases had no gene match. The germline CDR1 and CDR2 sequences are KGHSH and LQKENI. In nucleotides, the CDR3 is TGTGCCAGCTCACCACGAGGGGGCTCGGGAACTGAAGCTTTCTTT. Its protein is CASSPRGGSGTEAFF.

The rearrangement uses TRBV27 and TRBJ1-1, with D perhaps TRBD1 (6 bases). The CDR3 is 14 residues long. With 6 bases removed from V and 1 base from J, the gap between germline ends came to 12 bases. Per germline, CDR1 MNHEY and CDR2 SMNVEV (reference sequence). The CDR3 loop is CASRSDSRNTEAFF. In DNA, the CDR3 is TGTGCCAGCAGATCGGACAGCCGGAACACTGAAGCTTTCTTT.

The chain joins TRBV7-6 to TRBJ1-2, with D possibly being TRBD1 (6 bases). CDR1 and CDR2 (germline): SGHVS, FNYEAQ. V was trimmed by 1 base and J by 2 bases, leaving 11 bases between them. The CDR3 has 15 amino acids. CDR3 bases: TGTGCCAGCAGCTTAGGGACAGCCCCAAACTATGGCTACACCTTC. It yields the protein CASSLGTAPNYGYTF.

The V and J genes are TRBV19 and TRBJ1-2; D is unresolved. V was pared by 6 bases and J by 3 bases, with 17 bases between. This CDR3 spans 15 amino acids. CDR1 is LNHDA, CDR2 SQIVND, per germline (reference sequence). The DNA for the CDR3 is TGTGCCAGTAGATCCACGGGAGTTGGGTACTATGGCTACACCTTC. It yields the protein CASRSTGVGYYGYTF.

This clone was picked up a small number of times. CDR3 bases: TGTGCCCTAACAGGGGTTACTGAAGCTTTCTTT. Residues: CALTGVTEAFF. This rearrangement joins TRBV2 to TRBJ1-1, with 7 bases matching TRBD1. There are 11 residues in the CDR3. Germline CDR1 and CDR2: SNHLY and FYNNEI. The J segment lost 5 bases and the V segment lost 11 bases, leaving 5 bases of the junction unmatched. Supplemented by reference TRBV2 and TRBJ1-1, the full variable domain reads EPEVTQTPSHQVTQMGQEVILRCVPISNHLYFYWYRQILGQKVEFLVSFYNNEISEKSEIFDDQFSVERPDGSNFTLKIRSTKLEDSAMYFCALTGVTEAFFGQGTRLTVV.

The sample holds one count of this clone. CDR3 bases: TGTGCCAGCTCACCACCTTTTGAGAACCTCTATGGCTACACCTTC. Its protein is CASSPPFENLYGYTF. The rearrangement joins TRBV18 to TRBJ1-2, with D uncertain. CDR3 length equals 15 residues. Looked up from germline, CDR1 is KGHSH and CDR2 is LQKENI. Trimming stripped 0 bases from V and 4 bases from J, with 12 bases between.